Listed below are T cell receptor beta chains from one sample, sequenced in a study of blood T cell repertoires in COVID-19. TCRdb's copy holds only in-frame clones and misses some; the assay was immunoSEQ multiplex PCR. The sample holds 150,000 to 200,000 clones, 89% seen once. Sequencing input: PBMCs or T cells enriched from blood (not recorded which). The origin of the receptors is a woman in her thirties or forties with acute COVID-19. CDR3s include the opening cysteine and the closing phenylalanine or tryptophan. Each record gives: V gene, J gene, clone size, D gene, CDR3 DNA, CDR3 protein. A D gene is named only where the DNA matches it firmly. Rows give clone size only sometimes, using once, few, many, or a class for an expanded clone.

TRBV19	TRBJ1-2	NA	TRBD1	TGTGCCAGTAGTGGTCGGGACAGGGGGCCCTCTGACTATGGCTACACCTTC	CASSGRDRGPSDYGYTF
TRBV7-9	TRBJ1-1	NA	TRBD1	TGTGCCAGCAGCCTTTGGGACAGAAGCAACACTGAAGCTTTCTTT	CASSLWDRSNTEAFF
TRBV29-1	TRBJ2-7	NA	NA	TGCAGCGTTGAAGATGACAGCTCCTACGAGCAGTACTTC	CSVEDDSSYEQYF
TRBV29-1	TRBJ1-2	NA	NA	TGCAGCGTTGAAAAGGGGGGGTTCGACTATGGCTACACCTTC	CSVEKGGFDYGYTF
TRBV9	TRBJ1-3	NA	NA	TGTGCCAGCAGCGTAGACGGGGTCTCTGGAAACACCATATATTTT	CASSVDGVSGNTIYF
TRBV19	TRBJ2-2	once	NA	TGTGCCAGTAGTATAGATCGGGGGACAGTCAACGGGGAGCTGTTTTTT	CASSIDRGTVNGELFF
TRBV15	TRBJ1-4	NA	NA	TGTGCCACCAGCAGAGATAAGGGGGAAAAACTGTTTTTT	CATSRDKGEKLFF
TRBV9	TRBJ2-5	NA	TRBD2	TGTGCCAGCAGCGTAGCTCCGGTAGCGGGGGGACAAGAGACCCAGTACTTC	CASSVAPVAGGQETQYF
TRBV6-6	TRBJ1-5	once	TRBD1	TGTGCCAGCACAGCCGGGACAGGGGTCAATCAGCCCCAGCATTTT	CASTAGTGVNQPQHF
TRBV4-3	TRBJ2-3	NA	NA	TGCGCCAGCAGCCAAGATCGACTTACAGATACGCAGTATTTT	CASSQDRLTDTQYF